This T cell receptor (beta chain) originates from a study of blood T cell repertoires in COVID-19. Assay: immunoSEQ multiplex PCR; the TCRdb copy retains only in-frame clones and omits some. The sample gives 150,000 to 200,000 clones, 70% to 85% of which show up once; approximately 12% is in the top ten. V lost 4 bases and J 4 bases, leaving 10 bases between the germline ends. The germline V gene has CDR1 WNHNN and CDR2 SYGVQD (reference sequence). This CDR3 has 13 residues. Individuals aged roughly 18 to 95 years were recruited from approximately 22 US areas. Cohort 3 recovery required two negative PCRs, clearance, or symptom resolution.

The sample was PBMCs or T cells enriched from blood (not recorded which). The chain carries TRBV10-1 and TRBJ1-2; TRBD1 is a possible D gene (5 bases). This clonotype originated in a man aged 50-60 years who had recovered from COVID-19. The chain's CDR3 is CASSADSAYGYTF. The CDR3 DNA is TGCGCCAGCAGTGCCGACAGTGCCTATGGCTACACCTTC.